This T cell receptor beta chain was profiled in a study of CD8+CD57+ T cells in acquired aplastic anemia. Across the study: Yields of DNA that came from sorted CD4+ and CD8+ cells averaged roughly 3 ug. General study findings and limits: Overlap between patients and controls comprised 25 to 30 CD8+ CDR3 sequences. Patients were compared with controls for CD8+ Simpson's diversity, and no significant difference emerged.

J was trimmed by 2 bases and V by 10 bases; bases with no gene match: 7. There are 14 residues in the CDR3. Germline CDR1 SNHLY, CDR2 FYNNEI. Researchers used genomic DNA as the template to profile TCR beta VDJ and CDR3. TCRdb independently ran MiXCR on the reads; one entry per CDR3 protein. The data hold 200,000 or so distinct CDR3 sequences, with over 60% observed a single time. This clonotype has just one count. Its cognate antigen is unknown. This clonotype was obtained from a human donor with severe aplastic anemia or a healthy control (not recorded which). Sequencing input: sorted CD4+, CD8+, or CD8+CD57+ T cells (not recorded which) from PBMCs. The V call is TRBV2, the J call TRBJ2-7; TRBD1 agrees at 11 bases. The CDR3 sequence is CAKDRGQGAYEQYF. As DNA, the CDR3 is TGTGCCAAAGATAGGGGACAGGGGGCCTACGAGCAGTACTTC.